Included here is one T cell receptor (beta chain) sequence, with context. The antigen remains unidentified. This record comes from a study of T cell repertoires in ileal Crohn's disease. Overall study: About half of patients got postoperative therapy: roughly 12 thiopurines, about 20 anti-TNF.

V shed 0 bases, J shed 9 bases, and the junction held 8 bases outside the gene matches. Germline V lookup: CDR1 SGHTA, CDR2 FQGTGA. There are 15 residues in the CDR3. Study-level points and caveats: Compared with non-smokers, active smokers at surgery showed more clonal expansions. Sorted CD8 T cells held more high-frequency clones than CD4.

TCRdb keeps only in-frame clones here, not all; method: immunoSEQ multiplex PCR. The data hold some 9,100 clones, with around 73% observed a single time. This sample's time point: neoterminal ileum biopsy at postoperative endoscopy, about 6 months after surgery. Included were adult ileal or ileocolonic Crohn's patients indicated for ileocolonic resection. The sample comprised ileal tissue. This rearrangement joins TRBV7-3 to TRBJ2-4; 7 nucleotides agree with TRBD2. The receptor was isolated from an adult with Crohn's disease. The CDR3 spells CASSLTTSMGSIQYF. The CDR3 nucleotides read TGTGCCAGCAGCTTAACGACTAGCATGGGTAGCATTCAGTACTTC.